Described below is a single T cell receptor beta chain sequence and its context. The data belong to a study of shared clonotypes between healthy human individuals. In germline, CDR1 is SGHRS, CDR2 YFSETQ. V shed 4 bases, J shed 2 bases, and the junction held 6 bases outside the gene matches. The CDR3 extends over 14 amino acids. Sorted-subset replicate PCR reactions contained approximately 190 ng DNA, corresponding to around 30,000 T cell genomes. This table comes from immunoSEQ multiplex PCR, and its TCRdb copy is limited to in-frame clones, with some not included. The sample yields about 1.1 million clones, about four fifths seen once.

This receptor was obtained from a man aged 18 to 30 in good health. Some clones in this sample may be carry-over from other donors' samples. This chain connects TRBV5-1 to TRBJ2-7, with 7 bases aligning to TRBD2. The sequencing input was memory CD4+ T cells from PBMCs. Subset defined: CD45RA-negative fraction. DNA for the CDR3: TGCGCCAGCAGCCGGGACTACCGTACCTACGAGCAGTACTTC. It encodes CASSRDYRTYEQYF.